A selection of T cell receptor beta chains follows, all from one sample in a study of control samples from healthy donors and cancer patients. The repertoire was sequenced with immunoSEQ multiplex PCR; TCRdb's copy has only in-frame clones and lacks some. Among about 98,000 clones listed, 82% were seen once. Sequencing input: blood. The receptor set was obtained from a man aged 60 to 69 in good health. Each CDR3 is given with its conserved first and last residue. The D gene is left open where the match is weak. Rows give clone size only sometimes, using once, few, many, or a class for an expanded clone.

clone_size: .
j_call: TRBJ2-1
v_call: TRBV19
d_call: TRBD2
cdr3_nt: TGTGCCAGTAGTAGCCGCGGGACTAGGGGTCCCAATGAGCAGTTCTTC
cdr3_aa: CASSSRGTRGPNEQFF

clone_size: .
j_call: TRBJ2-2
v_call: TRBV24-1
d_call: .
cdr3_nt: TGTGCCACCCAGATGGCGGGGCTTGACACCGGGGAGCTGTTTTTT
cdr3_aa: CATQMAGLDTGELFF

clone_size: .
j_call: TRBJ1-1
v_call: TRBV18
d_call: TRBD1
cdr3_nt: TGTGCCAGCTCACCAATACAGGGGAGCACTGAAGCTTTCTTT
cdr3_aa: CASSPIQGSTEAFF

clone_size: few
j_call: TRBJ1-2
v_call: TRBV6-2/TRBV6-3
d_call: .
cdr3_nt: TGTGCCAGCAGTTACAGGGCCAGGGCTAATACACCGTGGGAACAATATGGCTACACCTTC
cdr3_aa: CASSYRARANTPWEQYGYTF

clone_size: few
j_call: TRBJ1-2
v_call: TRBV29-1
d_call: .
cdr3_nt: TGCAGCGTTGAAGAAGGGGAAGGCTACACCTTC
cdr3_aa: CSVEEGEGYTF

clone_size: .
j_call: TRBJ2-3
v_call: TRBV5-1
d_call: TRBD2
cdr3_nt: TGCGCCAGCAGCTTCGGGACTAGCAGGACAGATACGCAGTATTTT
cdr3_aa: CASSFGTSRTDTQYF

clone_size: once
j_call: TRBJ2-7
v_call: TRBV7-8
d_call: .
cdr3_nt: TGTGCCAGCAGCTTCTTGGACGAGCAGTACTTC
cdr3_aa: CASSFLDEQYF

clone_size: once
j_call: TRBJ1-2
v_call: TRBV12-3/TRBV12-4
d_call: TRBD1
cdr3_nt: TGTGCCAGCAGTTTCGGGACAGGGCTGGGCTACACCTTC
cdr3_aa: CASSFGTGLGYTF

clone_size: .
j_call: TRBJ2-7
v_call: TRBV9
d_call: TRBD1
cdr3_nt: TGTGCCAGCAGCGTAGGAGCCACCCGGGACAGGGAAGAGCAGTACTTC
cdr3_aa: CASSVGATRDREEQYF

clone_size: .
j_call: TRBJ1-2
v_call: TRBV5-1
d_call: .
cdr3_nt: TGCGCCAGCAGCTACGGGGGGGGAGACCCGACTAACTATGGCTACACCTTC
cdr3_aa: CASSYGGGDPTNYGYTF

clone_size: .
j_call: TRBJ1-3
v_call: TRBV30
d_call: TRBD1
cdr3_nt: TGTGCCTGGAGTTTTACAGGGGGCACTGGAAACACCATATATTTT
cdr3_aa: CAWSFTGGTGNTIYF

clone_size: .
j_call: TRBJ2-7
v_call: TRBV27
d_call: .
cdr3_nt: TGTGCCAGCAGTTTAATGGGGGCCTACGAGCAGTACTTC
cdr3_aa: CASSLMGAYEQYF

clone_size: .
j_call: TRBJ2-2
v_call: TRBV12-5
d_call: TRBD2
cdr3_nt: TGTGCTAGTGGTTTGGTAGCGGGAGGGGGAACCGGGGAGCTGTTTTTT
cdr3_aa: CASGLVAGGGTGELFF

clone_size: .
j_call: TRBJ1-1
v_call: TRBV7-3
d_call: TRBD1
cdr3_nt: TGTGCCAGCAGCTCGTTCCTGACAGGGGGCACTGAAGCTTTCTTT
cdr3_aa: CASSSFLTGGTEAFF

clone_size: .
j_call: TRBJ1-1
v_call: TRBV28
d_call: TRBD1
cdr3_nt: TGTGCCAGCAGTGACTCGACAGGGATGAACACTGAAGCTTTCTTT
cdr3_aa: CASSDSTGMNTEAFF

clone_size: .
j_call: TRBJ1-5
v_call: TRBV5-8
d_call: TRBD1
cdr3_nt: TGTGCCAGCAGCTTGGAACAGGGGGATTATAGCAATCAGCCCCAGCATTTT
cdr3_aa: CASSLEQGDYSNQPQHF

clone_size: .
j_call: TRBJ2-3
v_call: TRBV19
d_call: TRBD2
cdr3_nt: TGTGCCAGTAGCGTAAATCCGGGACTAGCGGTTGGAAGCACAGATACGCAGTATTTT
cdr3_aa: CASSVNPGLAVGSTDTQYF

clone_size: medium-sized
j_call: TRBJ2-1
v_call: TRBV6-1
d_call: TRBD2
cdr3_nt: TGTGCCAGCAGTGAGACGACTAGCGGGAGTAATGAGCAGTTCTTC
cdr3_aa: CASSETTSGSNEQFF

clone_size: .
j_call: TRBJ2-2
v_call: TRBV29-1
d_call: .
cdr3_nt: TGCAGCGTGGAGACAGACCTGGCGAACACCGGGGAGCTGTTTTTT
cdr3_aa: CSVETDLANTGELFF

clone_size: once
j_call: TRBJ2-3
v_call: TRBV7-8
d_call: TRBD2
cdr3_nt: TGTGCCAGCAGCTTAGCCTCAGGCGGGGGTGACACAGATACGCAGTATTTT
cdr3_aa: CASSLASGGGDTDTQYF

clone_size: once
j_call: TRBJ1-5
v_call: TRBV4-1
d_call: TRBD1
cdr3_nt: TGCGCCAGCAGCCAAGGGGGCCAGGGGGCTCAGCCCCAGCATTTT
cdr3_aa: CASSQGGQGAQPQHF

clone_size: .
j_call: TRBJ2-1
v_call: TRBV6-5
d_call: .
cdr3_nt: TGTGCCAGCAGTTACTATTCGGGAAAGGACAATGAGCAGTTCTTC
cdr3_aa: CASSYYSGKDNEQFF

clone_size: .
j_call: TRBJ2-7
v_call: TRBV5-6
d_call: .
cdr3_nt: TGTGCCAGCAGCCGGCCATACCCGACAGAGAGCTCCTACGAGCAGTACTTC
cdr3_aa: CASSRPYPTESSYEQYF

clone_size: .
j_call: TRBJ1-1
v_call: TRBV7-9
d_call: .
cdr3_nt: TGTGCCAGCAGCGTCGGAAACCGGATGAACACTGAAGCTTTCTTT
cdr3_aa: CASSVGNRMNTEAFF

clone_size: few
j_call: TRBJ2-1
v_call: TRBV6-6
d_call: TRBD1
cdr3_nt: TGTGCCAGCAGGCCCGGGACAGGGGGGAATGAGCAGTTCTTC
cdr3_aa: CASRPGTGGNEQFF

clone_size: .
j_call: TRBJ2-5
v_call: TRBV3-1/TRBV3-2
d_call: .
cdr3_nt: TGTGCCAGCAGCCAAAGTCAAGAGACCCAGTACTTC
cdr3_aa: CASSQSQETQYF

clone_size: .
j_call: TRBJ2-7
v_call: TRBV11-2
d_call: .
cdr3_nt: TGTGCCAGCGTGACGCCCTACTCCTACGAGCAGTACTTC
cdr3_aa: CASVTPYSYEQYF

clone_size: .
j_call: TRBJ2-5
v_call: TRBV11-2
d_call: .
cdr3_nt: TGTGCCAGCAGCTTAGTGGGGTTACAAGAGACCCAGTACTTC
cdr3_aa: CASSLVGLQETQYF

clone_size: .
j_call: TRBJ2-3
v_call: TRBV11-3
d_call: .
cdr3_nt: TGTGCCAGCAGCGCTAGGGGAAGCCGCACAGATACGCAGTATTTT
cdr3_aa: CASSARGSRTDTQYF

clone_size: .
j_call: TRBJ1-1
v_call: TRBV5-1
d_call: .
cdr3_nt: TGCGCCAGCAGCGCCCGGGGGGGGCGAGGGGCTTTCTTT
cdr3_aa: CASSARGGRGAFF

clone_size: .
j_call: TRBJ1-2
v_call: TRBV6-1
d_call: .
cdr3_nt: TGTGCCAGCAGTGAAAGTTTTTCGCAAACCTATGGCTACACCTTC
cdr3_aa: CASSESFSQTYGYTF

clone_size: .
j_call: TRBJ2-2
v_call: TRBV18
d_call: .
cdr3_nt: TGTGCCAGCTCAGTCACTGAGAACACCGGGGAGCTGTTTTTT
cdr3_aa: CASSVTENTGELFF

clone_size: once
j_call: TRBJ1-4
v_call: TRBV15
d_call: .
cdr3_nt: TGTGCCACCAGCTTAAAGAGGGGAGGGCGGGAGATTGAAAAACTGTTTTTT
cdr3_aa: CATSLKRGGREIEKLFF

clone_size: .
j_call: TRBJ2-7
v_call: TRBV19
d_call: .
cdr3_nt: TGTGCCAGTAGTTCAAAAAGTGGTTCCCCTCGTGAGCAGTACTTC
cdr3_aa: CASSSKSGSPREQYF

clone_size: .
j_call: TRBJ1-2
v_call: TRBV3-1/TRBV3-2
d_call: .
cdr3_nt: TGTGCCAGCAGCCAATGGAGGGCCCTCTTCTTC
cdr3_aa: CASSQWRALFF

clone_size: few
j_call: TRBJ2-3
v_call: TRBV4-1
d_call: TRBD2
cdr3_nt: TGCGCCAGCAGCCAAGAGCTAGCGGTATGGTCAGATACGCAGTATTTT
cdr3_aa: CASSQELAVWSDTQYF

clone_size: .
j_call: TRBJ2-2
v_call: TRBV15
d_call: TRBD1
cdr3_nt: TGTGCCACCAGCAGAGGACAGGGGGCCAACACCGGGGAGCTGTTTTTT
cdr3_aa: CATSRGQGANTGELFF

clone_size: .
j_call: TRBJ2-2
v_call: TRBV6-5
d_call: TRBD2
cdr3_nt: TGTGCCAGCAGTTACTCGGCGGGGGGAACCGGGGAGCTGTTTTTT
cdr3_aa: CASSYSAGGTGELFF

clone_size: .
j_call: TRBJ1-6
v_call: TRBV4-1
d_call: .
cdr3_nt: TGCGCCAGCAGCCTACCTACCGGGGTTCGGGGTTCACCCCTCCACTTT
cdr3_aa: CASSLPTGVRGSPLHF

clone_size: .
j_call: TRBJ2-2
v_call: TRBV6-5
d_call: .
cdr3_nt: TGTGCCAGCAGTTACTCGAGTCCGAATTTTAGGGAGCTGTTTTTT
cdr3_aa: CASSYSSPNFRELFF

clone_size: once
j_call: TRBJ2-2
v_call: TRBV28
d_call: .
cdr3_nt: TGTGCCAGCAGTGGTTGGGCGAGGGACACCGGGGAGCTGTTTTTT
cdr3_aa: CASSGWARDTGELFF

clone_size: once
j_call: TRBJ2-7
v_call: TRBV19
d_call: TRBD1
cdr3_nt: TGTGCCAGTAGTCCCGGGACAGGGTATGCCTACGAGCAGTACTTC
cdr3_aa: CASSPGTGYAYEQYF

clone_size: few
j_call: TRBJ2-7
v_call: TRBV30
d_call: .
cdr3_nt: TGTGCCTGGTCCTTGGGACCTATCTACGAGCAGTACTTC
cdr3_aa: CAWSLGPIYEQYF

clone_size: .
j_call: TRBJ1-1
v_call: TRBV5-1
d_call: .
cdr3_nt: TGCGCCAGCAGCTTGAGAGACATGAACACTGAAGCTTTCTTT
cdr3_aa: CASSLRDMNTEAFF

clone_size: .
j_call: TRBJ2-1
v_call: TRBV4-1
d_call: .
cdr3_nt: TGCGCCAGCAGCCAAGGTATCCGGGACAATGAGCAGTTCTTC
cdr3_aa: CASSQGIRDNEQFF

clone_size: .
j_call: TRBJ2-5
v_call: TRBV7-7
d_call: TRBD2
cdr3_nt: TGTGCTAGCAGCACGGGACTAGCGGGAGGGGCAGAGACCCAGTACTTC
cdr3_aa: CASSTGLAGGAETQYF

clone_size: .
j_call: TRBJ2-5
v_call: TRBV28
d_call: .
cdr3_nt: TGTGCCAGCAGTAACAGGGGGGGGAGAGAGACCCAGTACTTC
cdr3_aa: CASSNRGGRETQYF

clone_size: .
j_call: TRBJ2-7
v_call: TRBV2
d_call: .
cdr3_nt: TGTGCCAGCAGTGTAAGGGGATCCTACGAGCAGTACTTC
cdr3_aa: CASSVRGSYEQYF

clone_size: .
j_call: TRBJ2-1
v_call: TRBV30
d_call: TRBD2
cdr3_nt: TGTGCCTGGAGAGCGGGGGGGTTCATCAATGAGCAGTTCTTC
cdr3_aa: CAWRAGGFINEQFF

clone_size: .
j_call: TRBJ2-1
v_call: TRBV9
d_call: TRBD2
cdr3_nt: TGTGCCAGCACCCTGGGACTAGCGACTTACAATGAGCAGTTCTTC
cdr3_aa: CASTLGLATYNEQFF

clone_size: .
j_call: TRBJ2-5
v_call: TRBV12-5
d_call: .
cdr3_nt: TGTGCTAGTGGTCCAGACTCGAAAGAGACCCAGTACTTC
cdr3_aa: CASGPDSKETQYF

clone_size: .
j_call: TRBJ2-2
v_call: TRBV15
d_call: .
cdr3_nt: TGTGCCACCCCGCACCGGGGAAACACCGGGGAGCTGTTTTTT
cdr3_aa: CATPHRGNTGELFF

clone_size: .
j_call: TRBJ2-5
v_call: TRBV9
d_call: .
cdr3_nt: TGTGCCAGCAGCTCCCAGGGGGGGGCCCAAGAGACCCAGTACTTC
cdr3_aa: CASSSQGGAQETQYF

clone_size: .
j_call: TRBJ2-5
v_call: TRBV5-4
d_call: TRBD1
cdr3_nt: TGTGCCAGCAGCGACGGCTTCGCCGGACAGGGTCAAGAGACCCAGTACTTC
cdr3_aa: CASSDGFAGQGQETQYF

clone_size: .
j_call: TRBJ1-1
v_call: TRBV15
d_call: .
cdr3_nt: TGTGCCACCAGCAGAGATCTTCAGATATACACTGAAGCTTTCTTT
cdr3_aa: CATSRDLQIYTEAFF

clone_size: .
j_call: TRBJ1-5
v_call: TRBV21-1
d_call: .
cdr3_nt: TGTGCCAGCAGCAAAAAGGGACAGGATCAGCCCCAGCATTTT
cdr3_aa: CASSKKGQDQPQHF

clone_size: .
j_call: TRBJ2-3
v_call: TRBV7-2
d_call: TRBD2
cdr3_nt: TGTGCCAGCAGCTTAGTGGGAGGGATCGCACGCACAGATACGCAGTATTTT
cdr3_aa: CASSLVGGIARTDTQYF